These 32 T cell receptor beta chains came from one sample sequenced in a study of blood T cell repertoires in COVID-19. Clones were read by immunoSEQ multiplex PCR, and TCRdb kept only the in-frame ones, dropping some. This sample has fewer than 200,000 clones, with 85% to 90% found just once. What was sequenced was peripheral blood. The receptors stem from a man aged 50-59 years who had recovered from COVID-19.

The DNA of the CDR3 is TGCGCCAGCAGCTTGAATGTTCCGGGACAGGCCATCTACGAGCAGTACTTC. Translation gives CASSLNVPGQAIYEQYF. The V and J genes are TRBV5-1 and TRBJ2-7; 8 nucleotides line up with TRBD1. V shed 1 base, J shed 3 bases, and the junction held 12 bases outside the gene matches. This CDR3 has 17 amino acids. Germline CDR1 reads SGHRS; CDR2 reads YFSETQ. Drawing the rest from reference TRBV5-1 and TRBJ2-7, the complete variable domain is KAGVTQTPRYLIKTRGQQVTLSCSPISGHRSVSWYQQTPGQGLQFLFEYFSETQRNKGNFPGRFSGRQFSNSRSEMNVSTLELGDSALYLCASSLNVPGQAIYEQYFGPGTRLTVT.

The rearrangement uses TRBV5-1 and TRBJ2-7; 8 bases match TRBD1. V lost 4 bases to trimming and J lost 5 bases; unmatched junction nucleotides: 11. In germline, CDR1 is SGHRS, CDR2 YFSETQ. CDR3 length: 15 residues. CDR3 in DNA: TGCGCCAGCAGCCTCAGACAGGGGAGTAACCACGAGCAGTACTTC. The encoded protein is CASSLRQGSNHEQYF.

The V call is TRBV5-1, the J call TRBJ2-7, with 7 nucleotides matching TRBD2. CDR3 length: 15 amino acids. V shed 3 bases, J shed 7 bases, and the junction held 13 bases outside the gene matches. Germline CDR1 reads SGHRS; CDR2 reads YFSETQ. The CDR3 region has the DNA TGCGCCAGCAGCTCTTCCTGGGGGAGGGATGAAGAGCAGTACTTC. It translates to CASSSSWGRDEEQYF.

This chain links TRBV5-6 with TRBJ2-1; 10 bases agree with TRBD2. This CDR3 comprises 16 residues. The V segment lost 4 bases and the J segment 0 bases; nucleotides outside the gene matches: 4. The germline gives CDR1 SGHDT, CDR2 YYEEEE. The DNA for the CDR3 is TGTGCCAGCAGCCCTCGACTAGCGGGCTCCTACAATGAGCAGTTCTTC. This translates into CASSPRLAGSYNEQFF. Supplemented by reference TRBV5-6 and TRBJ2-1, the full variable domain reads DAGVTQSPTHLIKTRGQQVTLRCSPKSGHDTVSWYQQALGQGPQFIFQYYEEEERQRGNFPDRFSGHQFPNYSSELNVNALLLGDSALYLCASSPRLAGSYNEQFFGPGTRLTVL.

V usage is TRBV27 and J usage is TRBJ1-1, with D maybe TRBD1 (5 bases). The V gene lost 7 bases and the J gene lost 4 bases, with 16 bases spanning the gap. CDR3 length: 14 amino acids. In germline, CDR1 is MNHEY, CDR2 SMNVEV (reference sequence). This chain's CDR3 is CASNPGRGSTEAFF. The CDR3 bases are TGTGCCAGCAACCCCGGGCGGGGGAGCACTGAAGCTTTCTTT.

The V gene is TRBV5-1, the J gene TRBJ2-2, with 8 bases identical to TRBD1. The germline CDR1 and CDR2 sequences are SGHRS and YFSETQ. Unmatched junction bases numbered 8, after V lost 2 bases and J lost 5 bases. The CDR3 contains 16 residues. In DNA form, the CDR3 reads TGCGCCAGCAGCTTCCCCGGCAGGGGGCGAACCGGGGAGCTGTTTTTT. It translates to CASSFPGRGRTGELFF.

The CDR3 nucleotides read TGCGCCAGCAGCTGGGGGTCAGCGGGGCAAGAGACCCAGTACTTC. It encodes CASSWGSAGQETQYF. This sequence joins TRBV5-1 and TRBJ2-5; 7 bases match TRBD2. The V and J ends lost 3 bases and 2 bases, in that order; junction bases with no gene match: 7. This CDR3 has 15 amino acids. The germline CDR1 and CDR2 sequences are SGHRS and YFSETQ.

The J gene is TRBJ1-1, the V gene TRBV6-5; D gene uncertain. CDR1 and CDR2 (germline): MNHEY, SVGAGI. The CDR3 runs 12 residues. The V end lost 8 bases, the J end lost 4 bases, and 11 bases lay between the germline ends. The CDR3 region is CASRGKGTEAFF. As DNA, the CDR3 is TGTGCCAGCCGAGGGAAGGGCACTGAAGCTTTCTTT.

The chain uses TRBV4-3 and TRBJ1-3; D is unresolved. The CDR3 is 14 residues long. Trimming took off 0 bases at V and 4 bases at J, with 7 bases between the two ends. Germline values: CDR1 LGHNA, CDR2 YSLEER. CDR3 bases: TGCGCCAGCAGCCAAGAAAGCCCGGGAAACACCATATATTTT. It yields the protein CASSQESPGNTIYF.

This clone was seen a few times. The chain carries TRBV5-5 and TRBJ1-5; the match to TRBD1 covers 8 bases. The CDR3 runs 15 residues. Trimming removed 7 bases from V and 4 bases from J; junction bases left unmatched: 10. Germline lookup yields CDR1 SGHKS and CDR2 YYEKEE (reference sequence). In DNA, the CDR3 is TGTGCCAGCGGTATGACAGGGGTAACGAATCAGCCCCAGCATTTT. Translated: CASGMTGVTNQPQHF. The complete variable domain, with remaining parts taken from reference TRBV5-5 and TRBJ1-5, reads DAGVTQSPTHLIKTRGQQVTLRCSPISGHKSVSWYQQVLGQGPQFIFQYYEKEERGRGNFPDRFSARQFPNYSSELNVNALLLGDSALYLCASGMTGVTNQPQHFGDGTRLSIL.

The chain employs TRBV2 and TRBJ2-3; 8 nucleotides match TRBD1. Germline V lookup: CDR1 SNHLY, CDR2 FYNNEI. The V segment lost 5 bases and the J segment 2 bases; nucleotides outside the gene matches: 6. This CDR3 is 15 amino acids long. The CDR3 coding sequence is TGTGCCAGCAGTAACGGACAGGGAGACACAGATACGCAGTATTTT. It specifies CASSNGQGDTDTQYF.

This sequence joins TRBV6-6 and TRBJ2-1; 10 positions agree with TRBD2. The CDR3 sequence is 16 residues long. V dropped 4 bases and J dropped 5; count of bases not matched to a gene: 8. CDR1 and CDR2 (germline): MNHNY, SVGAGI (reference sequence). The CDR3 loop is CASSSLAGALNNEQFF. The CDR3 DNA reads TGTGCCAGCAGTTCCCTAGCGGGGGCTTTGAACAATGAGCAGTTCTTC.

This chain uses TRBV6-6 with TRBJ2-7; 9 bases line up with TRBD1. Trimming cost V 7 bases and J 6 bases; bases outside gene matches: 7. There are 13 residues in the CDR3. Germline CDR1 and CDR2: MNHNY and SVGAGI (reference sequence). DNA for the CDR3: TGTGCCAGCACCAGAGGGGACAGGGTCGAGCAGTACTTC. Translating gives CASTRGDRVEQYF.

This clone was recorded only once. J is TRBJ1-4 and V is TRBV7-9; 7 nucleotides agree with TRBD1. The CDR3 is made up of 15 amino acids. Germline CDR1 and CDR2: SEHNR and FQNEAQ (reference sequence). The J segment lost 5 bases and the V segment lost 6 bases, leaving 9 bases of the junction unmatched. The CDR3 is CASSRVTGENEKLFF. CDR3 nucleotide sequence: TGTGCCAGCAGTCGAGTCACAGGGGAGAATGAAAAACTGTTTTTT.

This rearrangement joins TRBV12-3 or TRBV12-4 to TRBJ1-2, with 7 nucleotides matching TRBD1. Trimming removed 7 bases from V and 0 bases from J; junction bases left unmatched: 2. The CDR3 has 13 amino acids. CDR3 nucleotides: TGTGCCAGCACGACAGGGACTAACTATGGCTACACCTTC. Residues: CASTTGTNYGYTF.

The rearrangement uses TRBV11-2 and TRBJ2-7; 11 nucleotides agree with TRBD2. This CDR3 contains 17 residues. Germline CDR1 is SGHAT and CDR2 is FQNNGV. V was pared by 1 base and J by 0 bases, with 5 bases of the junction left unmatched. The CDR3 sequence: CASSLGASGGTSYEQYF. CDR3 DNA: TGTGCCAGCAGCTTAGGGGCTAGCGGGGGGACCTCCTACGAGCAGTACTTC.

The rearrangement joins TRBV2 to TRBJ1-2, with TRBD1 matching over 8 bases. V lost 6 bases, J lost 5 bases, and 5 bases stayed unmatched. This CDR3 is 13 amino acids long. Germline CDR1 is SNHLY and CDR2 is FYNNEI. In nucleotides, the CDR3 is TGTGCCAGCAGGGACAGGGTCTCTTATGGCTACACCTTC. It is translated as CASRDRVSYGYTF.

The V and J genes are TRBV6-2 or TRBV6-3 and TRBJ2-2; 9 bases are a match to TRBD2. V lost 6 bases, J lost 0 bases, and 5 bases stayed unmatched. Germline V gives CDR1 MNHEY, CDR2 SVGEGT. The CDR3 covers 16 residues. The CDR3 bases are TGTGCCAGCAGCATCGGACTAGCGCCGAACACCGGGGAGCTGTTTTTT. Translation gives CASSIGLAPNTGELFF.

J is TRBJ1-2 and V is TRBV19; weak D call: TRBD1 (5 bases). This CDR3 has 13 amino acids. Trimming removed 8 bases from V and 6 bases from J, with 16 bases in between. CDR1 and CDR2 (germline): LNHDA, SQIVND (reference sequence). DNA of the CDR3: TGTGCCAGTCGGGGGAACCCGGGCGATGGCTACACCTTC. This codes for CASRGNPGDGYTF.

The sample holds a few counts of this clone. V is TRBV19 and J is TRBJ1-4; 7 bases fit TRBD1. V shed 3 bases and J 4 bases; nucleotides not matched to a gene: 2. The CDR3 runs 14 residues. CDR1 and CDR2 (germline): LNHDA, SQIVND (reference sequence). The CDR3 here is CASSMGQYNEKLFF. DNA for the CDR3: TGTGCCAGTAGTATGGGACAGTATAATGAAAAACTGTTTTTT.

This clone was counted once. The chain joins TRBV27 to TRBJ2-7, with 10 bases lining up with TRBD2. CDR3 length equals 17 residues. Germline-derived CDR1 and CDR2 are MNHEY and SMNVEV (reference sequence). V lost 2 bases, J lost 2 bases, and 9 bases stayed unmatched. The CDR3 sequence: CASSLGLTSGGAYEQYF. The CDR3 bases are TGTGCCAGCAGTTTAGGCCTCACGAGCGGGGGGGCCTACGAGCAGTACTTC.

The chain combines TRBV7-2 with TRBJ1-6, with 7 positions matching TRBD1. Trimming cost V 4 bases and J 7 bases; bases outside gene matches: 7. The CDR3 spans 15 residues. The germline gives CDR1 SGHTA, CDR2 FQGNSA. The chain's CDR3 is CASSSMTGFNSPLHF. The CDR3 DNA sequence: TGTGCCAGCAGCTCGATGACAGGGTTCAATTCACCCCTCCACTTT.

The gene calls are TRBV7-3 and TRBJ2-3; the match to TRBD1 covers 7 bases. J gave up 3 bases and V 5 bases, and 8 bases lay outside the gene matches. The CDR3 covers 15 residues. Looked up from germline, CDR1 is SGHTA and CDR2 is FQGTGA. The CDR3 sequence: CASSISGQATDTQYF. For the CDR3, the DNA is TGTGCCAGCAGCATATCCGGACAGGCGACAGATACGCAGTATTTT.

The V and J genes are TRBV5-6 and TRBJ2-5, with TRBD2 matching 7 bases. CDR1 is SGHDT and CDR2 is YYEEEE in the germline V gene. V trimming: 0 bases; J trimming: 1 base; junction bases outside the gene matches: 6. The CDR3 is 16 amino acids. CDR3 region: CASSLGAGRVQETQYF. In nucleotides, the CDR3 is TGTGCCAGCAGCTTGGGGGCAGGGAGGGTCCAAGAGACCCAGTACTTC.

The sample holds one count of this clone. The V and J genes are TRBV7-9 and TRBJ2-7; TRBD2 aligns across 7 bases. Germline lookup yields CDR1 SEHNR and CDR2 FQNEAQ (reference sequence). V was clipped by 1 base and J by 9 bases; unmatched bases: 9. The CDR3 runs to 14 residues. Here the CDR3 DNA reads TGTGCCAGCAGCTTAGACCAATTTAGCGGGTTGCAGTACTTC. It is translated as CASSLDQFSGLQYF.

The chain joins TRBV11-2 to TRBJ2-7, with D maybe TRBD1 (6 bases). V was pared by 0 bases and J by 5 bases, with 11 bases between. CDR1 SGHAT and CDR2 FQNNGV come from the germline V gene. This CDR3 region has 14 residues. The CDR3 coding sequence is TGTGCCAGCAGCTTAGATGCAGGGGAAAACGAGCAGTACTTC. Protein product: CASSLDAGENEQYF.

The chain uses TRBV28 and TRBJ2-7, with D maybe TRBD1 (6 bases). Germline V gene sequence: CDR1 MDHEN, CDR2 SYDVKM. The CDR3 runs to 14 residues. V gave up 4 bases and J gave up 0 bases, with 10 bases separating them. This CDR3 reads CASSSTGYSYEQYF. CDR3 DNA sequence: TGTGCCAGCAGTTCGACAGGATACTCCTACGAGCAGTACTTC.

In this sample, this clone turned up a few times. V usage is TRBV19 and J usage is TRBJ1-2; 8 bases map to TRBD1. After removal of 7 bases from V and 6 bases from J, the junction contained 7 bases not matched to a gene. The CDR3 has 13 residues. Per the germline V gene, CDR1 is LNHDA and CDR2 is SQIVND (reference sequence). CDR3 protein: CASKDRGRDGYTF. Here the CDR3 DNA reads TGTGCCAGTAAAGACAGGGGAAGAGATGGCTACACCTTC. Supplemented by reference TRBV19 and TRBJ1-2, the full variable domain reads DGGITQSPKYLFRKEGQNVTLSCEQNLNHDAMYWYRQDPGQGLRLIYYSQIVNDFQKGDIAEGYSVSREKKESFPLTVTSAQKNPTAFYLCASKDRGRDGYTFGSGTRLTVV.

V is TRBV7-2 and J is TRBJ1-2; 10 bases are shared with TRBD1. CDR3 length: 15 amino acids. Germline CDR1 SGHTA, CDR2 FQGNSA. With 4 bases clipped from V and 7 bases from J, the junction kept 9 bases outside the gene matches. As DNA, the CDR3 is TGTGCCAGCAGCTCCTCGGGACAGGGGAGTCTTGGCTACACCTTC. This translates into CASSSSGQGSLGYTF.

The V and J genes are TRBV10-2 and TRBJ1-3; 7 bases fit TRBD1. With 2 bases clipped from V and 2 bases from J, the junction kept 3 bases outside the gene matches. Germline V CDR1 and CDR2: WSHSY, SAAADI. The CDR3 totals 15 residues. CDR3 sequence: CASSELRGAGNTIYF. In DNA, the CDR3 is TGCGCCAGCAGTGAGCTCAGGGGGGCTGGAAACACCATATATTTT.

This chain uses TRBV5-4 with TRBJ2-7; D possibly corresponds to TRBD1 (6 bases). Trimming left V 6 bases short and J 0 bases short, with 13 bases between. The CDR3 is 14 amino acids. In germline, CDR1 is SGHNT, CDR2 YYREEE (reference sequence). The CDR3 here is CASTRDRFSYEQYF. CDR3 sequence (DNA): TGTGCCAGCACCCGAGACAGGTTCTCCTACGAGCAGTACTTC.

The chain employs TRBV27 and TRBJ1-6; 12 bases are a match to TRBD1. The CDR3 sequence is 17 residues long. Germline assignment: CDR1 MNHEY and CDR2 SMNVEV (reference sequence). V lost 6 bases to trimming and J lost 8 bases; unmatched junction nucleotides: 11. Here the CDR3 DNA reads TGTGCCAGCAGCCCGCTCGGGACAGGGGGCGTGTATTCACCCCTCCACTTT. Translated: CASSPLGTGGVYSPLHF.